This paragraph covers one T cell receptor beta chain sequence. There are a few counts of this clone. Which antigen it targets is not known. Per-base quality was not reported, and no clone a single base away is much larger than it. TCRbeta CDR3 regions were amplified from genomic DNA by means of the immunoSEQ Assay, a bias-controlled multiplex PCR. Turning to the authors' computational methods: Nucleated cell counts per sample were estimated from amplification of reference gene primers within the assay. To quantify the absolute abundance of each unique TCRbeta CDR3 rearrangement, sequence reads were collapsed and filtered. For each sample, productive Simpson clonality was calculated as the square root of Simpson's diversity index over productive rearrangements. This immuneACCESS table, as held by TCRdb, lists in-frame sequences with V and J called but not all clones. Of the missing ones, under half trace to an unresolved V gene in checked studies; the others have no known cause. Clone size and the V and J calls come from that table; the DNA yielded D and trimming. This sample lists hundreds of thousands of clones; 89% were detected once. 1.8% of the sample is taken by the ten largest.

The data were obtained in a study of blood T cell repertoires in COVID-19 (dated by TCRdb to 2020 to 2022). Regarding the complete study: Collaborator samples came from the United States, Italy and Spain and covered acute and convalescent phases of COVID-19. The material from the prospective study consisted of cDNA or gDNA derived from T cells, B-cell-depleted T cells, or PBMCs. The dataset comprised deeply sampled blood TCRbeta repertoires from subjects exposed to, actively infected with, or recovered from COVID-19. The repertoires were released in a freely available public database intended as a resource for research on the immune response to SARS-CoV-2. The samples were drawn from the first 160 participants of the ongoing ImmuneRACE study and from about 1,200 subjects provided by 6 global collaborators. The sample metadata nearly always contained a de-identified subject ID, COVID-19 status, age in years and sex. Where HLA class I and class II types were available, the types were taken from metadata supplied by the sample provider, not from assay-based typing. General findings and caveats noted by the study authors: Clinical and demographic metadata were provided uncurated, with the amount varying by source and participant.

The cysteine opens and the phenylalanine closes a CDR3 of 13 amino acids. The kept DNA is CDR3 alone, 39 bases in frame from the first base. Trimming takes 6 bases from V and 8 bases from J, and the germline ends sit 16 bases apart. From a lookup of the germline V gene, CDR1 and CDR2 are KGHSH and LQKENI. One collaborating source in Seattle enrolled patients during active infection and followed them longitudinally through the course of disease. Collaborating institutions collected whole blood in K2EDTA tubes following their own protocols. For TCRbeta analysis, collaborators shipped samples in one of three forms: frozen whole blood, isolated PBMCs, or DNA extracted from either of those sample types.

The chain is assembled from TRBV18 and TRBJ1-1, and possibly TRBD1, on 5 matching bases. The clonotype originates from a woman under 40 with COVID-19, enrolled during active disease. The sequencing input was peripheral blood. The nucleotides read TGTGCCAGCTCGCCGCAGGGATACTTGGAAGCTTTCTTT. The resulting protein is CASSPQGYLEAFF.